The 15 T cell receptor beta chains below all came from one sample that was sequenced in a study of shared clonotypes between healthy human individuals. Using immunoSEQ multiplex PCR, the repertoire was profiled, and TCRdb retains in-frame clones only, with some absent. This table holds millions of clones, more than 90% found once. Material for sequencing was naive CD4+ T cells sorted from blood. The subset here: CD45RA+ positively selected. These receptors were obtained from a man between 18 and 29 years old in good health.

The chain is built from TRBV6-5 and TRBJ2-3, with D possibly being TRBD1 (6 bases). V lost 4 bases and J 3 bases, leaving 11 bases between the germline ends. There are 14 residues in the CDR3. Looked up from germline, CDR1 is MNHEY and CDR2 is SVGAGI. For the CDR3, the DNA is TGTGCCAGCAGTTGGTACAGGGAGACAGATACGCAGTATTTT. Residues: CASSWYRETDTQYF.

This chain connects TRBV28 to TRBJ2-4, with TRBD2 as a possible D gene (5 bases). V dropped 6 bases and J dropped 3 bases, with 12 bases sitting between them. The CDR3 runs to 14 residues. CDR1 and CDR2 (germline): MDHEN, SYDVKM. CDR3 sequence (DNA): TGTGCCAGCAGGACCCCCGGGGTCAAAAACATTCAGTACTTC. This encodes CASRTPGVKNIQYF.

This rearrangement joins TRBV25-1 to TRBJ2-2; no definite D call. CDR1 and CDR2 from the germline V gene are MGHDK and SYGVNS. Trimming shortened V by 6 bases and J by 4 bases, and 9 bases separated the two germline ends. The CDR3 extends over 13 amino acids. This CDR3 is CASRGQITGELFF. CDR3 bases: TGTGCCAGCAGAGGCCAGATCACCGGGGAGCTGTTTTTT.

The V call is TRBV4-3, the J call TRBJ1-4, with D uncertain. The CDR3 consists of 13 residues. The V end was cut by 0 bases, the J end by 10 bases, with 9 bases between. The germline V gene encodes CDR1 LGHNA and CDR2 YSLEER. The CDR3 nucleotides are TGCGCCAGCAGCCAAGATATTACCGGAAAACTGTTTTTT. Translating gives CASSQDITGKLFF.

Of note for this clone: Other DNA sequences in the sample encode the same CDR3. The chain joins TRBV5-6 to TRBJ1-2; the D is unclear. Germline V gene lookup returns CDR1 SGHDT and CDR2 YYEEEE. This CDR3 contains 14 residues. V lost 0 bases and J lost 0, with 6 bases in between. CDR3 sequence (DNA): TGTGCCAGCAGCTTGGACAGAGCTAACTATGGCTACACCTTC. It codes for CASSLDRANYGYTF. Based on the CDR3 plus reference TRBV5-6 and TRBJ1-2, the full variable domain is DAGVTQSPTHLIKTRGQQVTLRCSPKSGHDTVSWYQQALGQGPQFIFQYYEEEERQRGNFPDRFSGHQFPNYSSELNVNALLLGDSALYLCASSLDRANYGYTFGSGTRLTVV.

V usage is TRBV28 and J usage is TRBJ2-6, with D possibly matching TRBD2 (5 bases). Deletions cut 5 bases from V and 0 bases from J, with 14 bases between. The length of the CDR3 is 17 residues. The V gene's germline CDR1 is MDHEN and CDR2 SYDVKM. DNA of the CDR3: TGTGCCAGCAGTCGGGGTTCGGACGTCTCTGGGGCCAACGTCCTGACTTTC. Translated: CASSRGSDVSGANVLTF.

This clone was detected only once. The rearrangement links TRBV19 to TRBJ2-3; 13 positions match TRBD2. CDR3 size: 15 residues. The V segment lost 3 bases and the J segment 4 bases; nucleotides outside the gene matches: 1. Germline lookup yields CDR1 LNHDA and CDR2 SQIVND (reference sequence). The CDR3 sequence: CASSITSGGADTQYF. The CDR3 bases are TGTGCCAGTAGTATCACTAGCGGGGGGGCAGATACGCAGTATTTT.

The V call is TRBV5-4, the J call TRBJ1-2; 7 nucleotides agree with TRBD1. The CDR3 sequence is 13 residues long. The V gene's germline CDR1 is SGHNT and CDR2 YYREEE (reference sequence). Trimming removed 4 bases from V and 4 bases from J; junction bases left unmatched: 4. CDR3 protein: CASSQTGLYGYTF. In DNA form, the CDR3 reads TGTGCCAGCAGCCAGACAGGGCTCTATGGCTACACCTTC.

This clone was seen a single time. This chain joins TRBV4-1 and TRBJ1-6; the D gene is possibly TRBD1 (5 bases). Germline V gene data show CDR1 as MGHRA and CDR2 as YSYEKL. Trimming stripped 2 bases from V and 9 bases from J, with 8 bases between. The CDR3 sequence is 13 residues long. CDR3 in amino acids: CASSQPQGSPLHF. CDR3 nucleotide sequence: TGCGCCAGCAGCCAACCTCAGGGTTCACCCCTCCACTTT.

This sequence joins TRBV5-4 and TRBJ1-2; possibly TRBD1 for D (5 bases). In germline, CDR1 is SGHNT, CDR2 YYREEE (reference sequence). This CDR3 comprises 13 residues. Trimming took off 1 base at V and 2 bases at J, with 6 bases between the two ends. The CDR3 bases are TGTGCCAGCAGCTTGTGGGGGAACTATGGCTACACCTTC. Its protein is CASSLWGNYGYTF.

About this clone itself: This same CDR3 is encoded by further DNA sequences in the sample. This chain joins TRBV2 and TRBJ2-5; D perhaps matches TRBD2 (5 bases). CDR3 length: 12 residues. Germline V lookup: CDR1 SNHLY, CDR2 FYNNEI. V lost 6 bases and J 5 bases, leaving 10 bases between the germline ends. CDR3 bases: TGTGCCAGCAGCTTATTAGCGGAGACCCAGTACTTC. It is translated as CASSLLAETQYF.

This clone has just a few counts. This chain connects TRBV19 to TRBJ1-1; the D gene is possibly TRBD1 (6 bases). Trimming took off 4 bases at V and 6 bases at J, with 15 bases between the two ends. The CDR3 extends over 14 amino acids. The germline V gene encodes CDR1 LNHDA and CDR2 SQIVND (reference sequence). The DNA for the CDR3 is TGTGCCAGTAGTACAGGGGTCGGGTACGCTGAAGCTTTCTTT. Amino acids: CASSTGVGYAEAFF. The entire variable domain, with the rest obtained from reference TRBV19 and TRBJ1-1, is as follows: DGGITQSPKYLFRKEGQNVTLSCEQNLNHDAMYWYRQDPGQGLRLIYYSQIVNDFQKGDIAEGYSVSREKKESFPLTVTSAQKNPTAFYLCASSTGVGYAEAFFGQGTRLTVV.

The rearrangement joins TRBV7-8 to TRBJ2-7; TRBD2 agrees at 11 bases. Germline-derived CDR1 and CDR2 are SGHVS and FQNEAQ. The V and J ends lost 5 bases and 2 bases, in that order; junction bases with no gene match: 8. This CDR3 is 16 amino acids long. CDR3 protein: CASSPIAGGLTYEQYF. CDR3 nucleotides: TGTGCCAGCAGCCCGATAGCGGGAGGGTTAACCTACGAGCAGTACTTC.

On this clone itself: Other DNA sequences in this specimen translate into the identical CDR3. CDR3 sequence (DNA): TGCGCCAGCAGCTTAGGACAGGGGGCTGGGGAGACCCAGTACTTC. It yields the protein CASSLGQGAGETQYF. V gene TRBV5-1 combines with J gene TRBJ2-5; 11 nucleotides match TRBD1. This CDR3 contains 15 residues. Per the germline V gene, CDR1 is SGHRS and CDR2 is YFSETQ. The J segment lost 5 bases and the V segment lost 2 bases, leaving 5 bases of the junction unmatched.

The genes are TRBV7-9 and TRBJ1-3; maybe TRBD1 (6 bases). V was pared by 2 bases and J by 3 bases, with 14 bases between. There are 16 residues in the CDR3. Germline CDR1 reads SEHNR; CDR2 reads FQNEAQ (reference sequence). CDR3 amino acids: CASSLSGAGGGNTIYF. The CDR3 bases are TGTGCCAGCAGCTTATCAGGGGCCGGAGGTGGAAACACCATATATTTT. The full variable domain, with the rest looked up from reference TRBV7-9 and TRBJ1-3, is DTGVSQNPRHKITKRGQNVTFRCDPISEHNRLYWYRQTLGQGPEFLTYFQNEAQLEKSRLLSDRFSAERPKGSFSTLEIQRTEQGDSAMYLCASSLSGAGGGNTIYFGEGSWLTVV.